The rows below give T cell receptor beta chains drawn from one sample of a study of beta chain features in type 1 diabetes. The method was immunoSEQ multiplex PCR; TCRdb's version includes in-frame clones alone and lacks a portion of them. The table has under 800,000 clones, around a sixth seen once. Sequenced: naive CD4+ T cells from blood. These receptors came from a man younger than 35 in good health. Both conserved end residues are part of each CDR3. The order of the fields is CDR3 protein, D gene, J gene, V gene. The D gene is left open where the match is weak.

CDR3aa: CASISAQGAEAFF
d_gene: NA
j_gene: TRBJ1-1
v_gene: TRBV19

CDR3aa: CASTQRENSPLHF
d_gene: NA
j_gene: TRBJ1-6
v_gene: TRBV23-1

CDR3aa: CASAQGGRTDTQYF
d_gene: NA
j_gene: TRBJ2-3
v_gene: TRBV6-5

CDR3aa: CASIGGQGGYEQYF
d_gene: TRBD1
j_gene: TRBJ2-7
v_gene: TRBV6-5

CDR3aa: CASSLEGGQPQHF
d_gene: NA
j_gene: TRBJ1-5
v_gene: TRBV7-9

CDR3aa: CASSSIRVLTDTQYF
d_gene: NA
j_gene: TRBJ2-3
v_gene: TRBV5-6

CDR3aa: CASSLASGNTGELFF
d_gene: TRBD2
j_gene: TRBJ2-2
v_gene: TRBV5-1

CDR3aa: CASSLGDRGRTQETQYF
d_gene: TRBD1
j_gene: TRBJ2-5
v_gene: TRBV11-3

CDR3aa: CASPAGAPSYEQYF
d_gene: NA
j_gene: TRBJ2-7
v_gene: TRBV6-1

CDR3aa: CSVEVLDTQYF
d_gene: NA
j_gene: TRBJ2-3
v_gene: TRBV29-1

CDR3aa: CASSNPGRYGYTF
d_gene: NA
j_gene: TRBJ1-2
v_gene: TRBV19

CDR3aa: CASRRVGPHEQYF
d_gene: NA
j_gene: TRBJ2-7
v_gene: TRBV5-1

CDR3aa: CASSRALAPSSYNEQFF
d_gene: NA
j_gene: TRBJ2-1
v_gene: TRBV28

CDR3aa: CASSFGTENGYTF
d_gene: TRBD1
j_gene: TRBJ1-2
v_gene: TRBV5-4

CDR3aa: CASRRTGTSVNEQYF
d_gene: TRBD2
j_gene: TRBJ2-7
v_gene: TRBV6-1

CDR3aa: CASSLAVGSYGYTF
d_gene: NA
j_gene: TRBJ1-2
v_gene: TRBV7-2

CDR3aa: CASSQDRQGNNYGYTF
d_gene: TRBD1
j_gene: TRBJ1-2
v_gene: TRBV4-1

CDR3aa: CASSLTSADEQFF
d_gene: TRBD2
j_gene: TRBJ2-1
v_gene: TRBV5-4

CDR3aa: CASSPLRPPTDTQYF
d_gene: NA
j_gene: TRBJ2-3
v_gene: TRBV5-1

CDR3aa: CASSRQQSFREVF
d_gene: NA
j_gene: TRBJ2-1
v_gene: TRBV7-2

CDR3aa: CASRPRLAGKYNEQFF
d_gene: TRBD2
j_gene: TRBJ2-1
v_gene: TRBV28

CDR3aa: CASSRGYNEQFF
d_gene: NA
j_gene: TRBJ2-1
v_gene: TRBV7-3

CDR3aa: CASSLQVNTEAFF
d_gene: NA
j_gene: TRBJ1-1
v_gene: TRBV18

CDR3aa: CASRDGNEKLFF
d_gene: NA
j_gene: TRBJ1-4
v_gene: TRBV2

CDR3aa: CASGKKASKNTEAFF
d_gene: NA
j_gene: TRBJ1-1
v_gene: TRBV9

CDR3aa: CASSVIWGSTEAFF
d_gene: NA
j_gene: TRBJ1-1
v_gene: TRBV6-4

CDR3aa: CAGGRSNQPQHF
d_gene: NA
j_gene: TRBJ1-5
v_gene: TRBV10-1

CDR3aa: CASSLEGSTDTQYF
d_gene: NA
j_gene: TRBJ2-3
v_gene: TRBV7-9

CDR3aa: CASSRGGGRSTDTQYF
d_gene: TRBD2
j_gene: TRBJ2-3
v_gene: TRBV14

CDR3aa: CASTPRTSGGAEQFF
d_gene: TRBD2
j_gene: TRBJ2-1
v_gene: TRBV9

CDR3aa: CASSLSPGLAANTGELFF
d_gene: TRBD2
j_gene: TRBJ2-2
v_gene: TRBV7-3

CDR3aa: CASSATRGTQYF
d_gene: NA
j_gene: TRBJ2-3
v_gene: TRBV4-1

CDR3aa: CASSQEFRGWNTGELFF
d_gene: NA
j_gene: TRBJ2-2
v_gene: TRBV4-3

CDR3aa: CASSVAVNTEAFF
d_gene: NA
j_gene: TRBJ1-1
v_gene: TRBV9

CDR3aa: CASSGGSSGANEQFF
d_gene: TRBD2
j_gene: TRBJ2-1
v_gene: TRBV11-1

CDR3aa: CASSQGDRGRTGELFF
d_gene: TRBD1
j_gene: TRBJ2-2
v_gene: TRBV4-3

CDR3aa: CASSQQSSGRNEQFF
d_gene: TRBD2
j_gene: TRBJ2-1
v_gene: TRBV4-2

CDR3aa: CASSFWDRYNEQFF
d_gene: TRBD1
j_gene: TRBJ2-1
v_gene: TRBV28

CDR3aa: CASSIGDTQYF
d_gene: NA
j_gene: TRBJ2-3
v_gene: TRBV2

CDR3aa: CAIGRLAGHEQFF
d_gene: NA
j_gene: TRBJ2-1
v_gene: TRBV10-3

CDR3aa: CASSAMRNSPLHF
d_gene: NA
j_gene: TRBJ1-6
v_gene: TRBV9

CDR3aa: CASSPRGWTGYNEQFF
d_gene: TRBD1
j_gene: TRBJ2-1
v_gene: TRBV5-1

CDR3aa: CASSVDQDSYEQYF
d_gene: NA
j_gene: TRBJ2-7
v_gene: TRBV9

CDR3aa: CASSPGTGREKLFF
d_gene: TRBD1
j_gene: TRBJ1-4
v_gene: TRBV5-4

CDR3aa: CASSRTSGGQETQYF
d_gene: TRBD2
j_gene: TRBJ2-5
v_gene: TRBV5-4

CDR3aa: CAITAWTSSGRTPGANVLTF
d_gene: TRBD2
j_gene: TRBJ2-6
v_gene: TRBV10-3

CDR3aa: CASTAVGNSLNEQFF
d_gene: NA
j_gene: TRBJ2-1
v_gene: TRBV9

CDR3aa: CASRRGGTEAFF
d_gene: NA
j_gene: TRBJ1-1
v_gene: TRBV5-1